The table lists the clone carrying this T cell receptor beta chain with a count of one. The identical CDR3 is also encoded by other nucleotide sequences in the sample. V was trimmed by 8 bases and J by 8 bases, leaving 18 bases between them. This CDR3 is 14 amino acids long. Germline CDR1 and CDR2: LNHDA and SQIVND (reference sequence). The data were obtained in a study of blood T cell repertoires in COVID-19. Study-wide background: PBMCs, B-cell-depleted T cells, or T cells provided the cDNA or gDNA that made up the material.

Methods used by the authors: Reference gene primer amplification gave nucleated cell count estimates. Data came from immunoSEQ multiplex PCR; TCRdb stores just in-frame clones and leaves some out. V and J calls and clone size are those listed in that table; D and trimming were worked out from the DNA. The sample carries fewer than 110,000 clones, around 90% recorded once. Sequencing was carried out using peripheral blood. The V and J genes are TRBV19 and TRBJ1-4; tentatively, D is TRBD1 (6 bases). The clonotype comes from a man aged 50 to 59 in a cohort sampled during active COVID-19. Written as DNA, the CDR3 is TGTGCCAGTCGCGGGGGCAGGGGCAGGGAAAAACTGTTTTTT. It specifies CASRGGRGREKLFF.